The 2 T cell receptor beta chains below come from one sample, sequenced in a study of blood T cell repertoires in COVID-19. Clones were read by immunoSEQ multiplex PCR, and TCRdb kept only the in-frame ones, dropping some. The table shows 150,000 to 200,000 clones, with around 85% occurring only once. What was sequenced was peripheral blood. These receptors were collected from an elderly woman with COVID-19, enrolled during active disease.

The chain carries TRBV6-6 and TRBJ1-5, with a tentative D call TRBD1 (6 bases). Germline V gene lookup returns CDR1 MNHNY and CDR2 SVGAGI (reference sequence). Trimming stripped 6 bases from V and 6 bases from J, with 18 bases between. This CDR3 contains 15 residues. The CDR3 spells CASSKTTGSGQPQHF. The CDR3 nucleotides read TGTGCCAGCAGCAAGACCACAGGGTCGGGTCAGCCCCAGCATTTT.

The V call is TRBV5-4, the J call TRBJ2-1; 7 bases are a match to TRBD1. The CDR3 covers 15 residues. Germline trimming cut 3 bases from V and 3 bases from J; bases unmatched to any gene: 6. Germline values: CDR1 SGHNT, CDR2 YYREEE (reference sequence). In DNA form, the CDR3 reads TGTGCCAGCAGCTCTACAGGGGCCGTCTACAATGAGCAGTTCTTC. It encodes CASSSTGAVYNEQFF.